The entry below gives a single T cell receptor beta chain sequence along with its context. Its antigen is currently unknown. The data were taken from a study of cytomegalovirus exposure and HLA in healthy donors. Germline CDR1 SEHNR, CDR2 FQNEAQ (reference sequence). The V end lost 1 base, the J end lost 1 base, and 20 bases lay between the germline ends. CDR3 size: 19 residues. Study-level findings and limits: It was reported that the classifier diagnosed cytomegalovirus status with high specificity and sensitivity in both the original and validation cohorts.

The repertoire was sequenced with immunoSEQ multiplex PCR; TCRdb's copy has only in-frame clones and lacks some. Of just over 80,000 clones in the sample, roughly 95% were seen once. Sequenced: PBMCs. This clonotype originated in a woman under 30 in good health and CMV-seronegative. This chain uses TRBV7-9 with TRBJ1-5; perhaps TRBD1 as D (6 bases). The CDR3: CASSLVGRATGISNQPQHF. CDR3 sequence (DNA): TGTGCCAGCAGCTTAGTGGGGAGGGCCACAGGGATAAGCAATCAGCCCCAGCATTTT.